A selection of T cell receptor beta chains follows, all from one sample in a study of T cells in tumors after PD-1 blockade. TCRdb's table, derived via immunoSEQ multiplex PCR, lists solely in-frame clones and lacks some. This table has about 13,000 clones, 55% to 80% appearing once. This material consisted of tumor tissue, taken before anti-PD-1 treatment. The receptors were sampled from a human donor with cutaneous squamous cell carcinoma. The CDR3 runs from the conserved cysteine through the conserved F or W. A D gene is named only where the DNA matches it firmly. For some rows the clone size is stated as once, few or many, or as a class when expanded; others skip it.

V: TRBV6-5; J: TRBJ1-2; size: -; length: 15; D: TRBD1; DNA: TGTGCCAGCAAGAGTACGGGACAGGTGGTCTATGGCTACACCTTC; CDR3: CASKSTGQVVYGYTF
V: TRBV19; J: TRBJ2-1; size: -; length: 15; D: -; DNA: TGTGCCAGTAGTATCCGGGAGAGCTCCTACAATGAGCAGTTCTTC; CDR3: CASSIRESSYNEQFF
V: TRBV29-1; J: TRBJ2-2; size: -; length: 14; D: -; DNA: TGCAGCGTTGTTGGACAAACGAACACCGGGGAGCTGTTTTTT; CDR3: CSVVGQTNTGELFF
V: TRBV19; J: TRBJ1-2; size: -; length: 13; D: -; DNA: TGTGCCAGTAGTCTCGGGGGCAGGGACGGCTACACCTTC; CDR3: CASSLGGRDGYTF
V: TRBV7-9; J: TRBJ2-1; size: -; length: 14; D: -; DNA: TGTGCCAGCAGCCGGGGACTGCAAACCAATGAGCAGTTCTTC; CDR3: CASSRGLQTNEQFF
V: TRBV27; J: TRBJ2-1; size: few; length: 12; D: TRBD1; DNA: TGTGCCAGCAGTGCCCAGGGGGCTATGCAGTTCTTC; CDR3: CASSAQGAMQFF
V: TRBV5-3; J: TRBJ1-4; size: -; length: 18; D: TRBD1; DNA: TGTGCCAGAAGCTTGAGGCCCCCAAGGACAGGATTTAATGAAAAACTGTTTTTT; CDR3: CARSLRPPRTGFNEKLFF
V: TRBV11-3; J: TRBJ2-7; size: -; length: 15; D: -; DNA: TGTGCCAGCAGCTCCCGCGGGGGCCTATCCTACGAGCAGTACTTC; CDR3: CASSSRGGLSYEQYF
V: TRBV7-2; J: TRBJ1-5; size: -; length: 15; D: TRBD1; DNA: TGTGCCAGCAGTCGGGACAGGGGGAATAATCAGCCCCAGCATTTT; CDR3: CASSRDRGNNQPQHF
V: TRBV14; J: TRBJ1-2; size: few; length: 13; D: -; DNA: TGTGCCAGCAGCAGACGGGACGGCTATGGCTACACCTTC; CDR3: CASSRRDGYGYTF
V: TRBV5-6; J: TRBJ1-2; size: -; length: 15; D: -; DNA: TGTGCCAGCAGTGAGCGGGTTGCAGGGTTTCATGGCTACACCTTC; CDR3: CASSERVAGFHGYTF
V: TRBV19; J: TRBJ2-3; size: -; length: 15; D: -; DNA: TGTGCCAGTAGTACCGACCAGCCCGGTCTGCGCACGCAGTATTTT; CDR3: CASSTDQPGLRTQYF
V: TRBV5-8; J: TRBJ2-7; size: -; length: 14; D: -; DNA: TGTGCCAGCAGCTTGGTGGGGAGGTATCACGAGCAGTACTTC; CDR3: CASSLVGRYHEQYF
V: TRBV4-1; J: TRBJ2-3; size: once; length: 14; D: -; DNA: TGCGCCAGCAGCCAAGCCGACGGCACAGATACGCAGTATTTT; CDR3: CASSQADGTDTQYF
V: TRBV18; J: TRBJ1-5; size: few; length: 15; D: -; DNA: TGTGCCAGCTCACCCGATGGACAGAAGGTTCAGCCCCAGCATTTT; CDR3: CASSPDGQKVQPQHF
V: TRBV6-5; J: TRBJ2-7; size: -; length: 13; D: TRBD2; DNA: TGTGCCAGCAGATACCGGGACTACTACGAGCAGTACTTC; CDR3: CASRYRDYYEQYF
V: TRBV29-1; J: TRBJ1-1; size: few; length: 14; D: -; DNA: TGCAGCGTTCTCCTCGGGAGTATGAACACTGAAGCTTTCTTT; CDR3: CSVLLGSMNTEAFF
V: TRBV5-1; J: TRBJ2-5; size: -; length: 17; D: -; DNA: TGCGCCAGCAGCGTAATCGGGACACAAGGTCCACAAGAGACCCAGTACTTC; CDR3: CASSVIGTQGPQETQYF
V: TRBV6-1; J: TRBJ1-2; size: -; length: 14; D: -; DNA: TGTGCCAGCAGTGACAGAAGCTTCATAGAAGGCTACACCTTC; CDR3: CASSDRSFIEGYTF
V: TRBV6-4; J: TRBJ1-1; size: once; length: 14; D: -; DNA: TGTGCCAGCAGTGACTCTCCAGGGGTCCCTGAAGCTTTCTTT; CDR3: CASSDSPGVPEAFF
V: TRBV5-1; J: TRBJ2-5; size: few; length: 15; D: TRBD1; DNA: TGCGCCAGCAGCCTGCGCGGGACAGGCCAAGAGACCCAGTACTTC; CDR3: CASSLRGTGQETQYF
V: TRBV2; J: TRBJ1-2; size: -; length: 15; D: -; DNA: TGTGCCAGCAGCGAACTCAGGGACGGGAACTATGGCTACACCTTC; CDR3: CASSELRDGNYGYTF
V: TRBV6-4; J: TRBJ2-1; size: few; length: 14; D: TRBD2; DNA: TGTGCCAGCAGTCTTTCTAGCGGGACGAATGAGCAGTTCTTC; CDR3: CASSLSSGTNEQFF
V: TRBV7-2; J: TRBJ2-7; size: once; length: 16; D: TRBD2; DNA: TGTGCCAGCAGCTTAGCGAGCGGGAGGGCCATCTACGAGCAGTACTTC; CDR3: CASSLASGRAIYEQYF
V: TRBV5-1; J: TRBJ1-4; size: -; length: 16; D: -; DNA: TGCGCCAGCAGCCCGGGGACGGCTGCAACTAATGAAAAACTGTTTTTT; CDR3: CASSPGTAATNEKLFF
V: TRBV4-1; J: TRBJ1-2; size: -; length: 14; D: -; DNA: TGCGCCAGCAGCCGGGAGGGGGTCAACTATGGCTACACCTTC; CDR3: CASSREGVNYGYTF
V: TRBV5-1; J: TRBJ2-3; size: -; length: 16; D: TRBD2; DNA: TGCGCCAGCAGCAGGCAGACTAGCGGGCTCACAGATACGCAGTATTTT; CDR3: CASSRQTSGLTDTQYF
V: TRBV3-1/TRBV3-2; J: TRBJ1-3; size: -; length: 17; D: -; DNA: TGTGCCAGCAGCCAAGCATACGGGGGCACCTCTGGAAACACCATATATTTT; CDR3: CASSQAYGGTSGNTIYF
V: TRBV18; J: TRBJ2-5; size: -; length: 15; D: TRBD1; DNA: TGTGCCAGCTCACCGCGCCGAGGGGGCACCGAGACCCAGTACTTC; CDR3: CASSPRRGGTETQYF
V: TRBV5-4; J: TRBJ2-3; size: -; length: 15; D: -; DNA: TGTGCCAGCACCAGTCCTTGGGGCAGCACAGATACGCAGTATTTT; CDR3: CASTSPWGSTDTQYF
V: TRBV14; J: TRBJ2-1; size: -; length: 15; D: -; DNA: TGTGCCAGCAGCCCGACTTGGGGGCCTGACAATGAGCAGTTCTTC; CDR3: CASSPTWGPDNEQFF
V: TRBV5-1; J: TRBJ2-2; size: -; length: 16; D: -; DNA: TGCGCCAGCAGCCCTAAACAACTAGCGAACACCGGGGAGCTGTTTTTT; CDR3: CASSPKQLANTGELFF
V: TRBV5-1; J: TRBJ1-1; size: -; length: 13; D: -; DNA: TGCGCCAGCAGCTTGCAACGCAACACTGAAGCTTTCTTT; CDR3: CASSLQRNTEAFF
V: TRBV20-1; J: TRBJ2-2; size: few; length: 12; D: -; DNA: TGCAGTGCTAGTTTAGGGCCCGGGGAGCTGTTTTTT; CDR3: CSASLGPGELFF
V: TRBV18; J: TRBJ2-7; size: -; length: 14; D: -; DNA: TGTGCCAGCTCAGGGAGAGGGCCAAACTACGAGCAGTACTTC; CDR3: CASSGRGPNYEQYF
V: TRBV10-3; J: TRBJ2-6; size: -; length: 15; D: -; DNA: TGTGCCATCAGTGGGAGAGACCCCGGGGCCAACGTCCTGACTTTC; CDR3: CAISGRDPGANVLTF
V: TRBV28; J: TRBJ1-2; size: -; length: 14; D: -; DNA: TGTGCCAGCAGTTTATTTTGGACAACCCGCGGCTACACCTTC; CDR3: CASSLFWTTRGYTF
V: TRBV5-6; J: TRBJ1-1; size: once; length: 14; D: TRBD1; DNA: TGTGCCAGCAGCTGGGGACAGGTCAACACTGAAGCTTTCTTT; CDR3: CASSWGQVNTEAFF
V: TRBV3-1/TRBV3-2; J: TRBJ2-7; size: -; length: 16; D: TRBD2; DNA: TGTGCCAGCAGCCAAGGACTAGCCGAACCCCTCTACGAGCAGTACTTC; CDR3: CASSQGLAEPLYEQYF
V: TRBV7-9; J: TRBJ1-1; size: -; length: 15; D: TRBD1; DNA: TGTGCCAGCAGCAATTCCGGGACAGGGGGCACTGAAGCTTTCTTT; CDR3: CASSNSGTGGTEAFF
V: TRBV27; J: TRBJ2-7; size: -; length: 13; D: -; DNA: TGTGCCAGCAGTTTTTCCAGGGCCGACGAGCAGTACTTC; CDR3: CASSFSRADEQYF
V: TRBV6-4; J: TRBJ2-1; size: -; length: 12; D: -; DNA: TGTGCCAGCAGCGGACCCTTCAATGAGCAGTTCTTC; CDR3: CASSGPFNEQFF
V: TRBV18; J: TRBJ2-5; size: -; length: 16; D: TRBD1; DNA: TGTGCCAGCTCACCTACCTGGACAGGGCGCCAAGAGACCCAGTACTTC; CDR3: CASSPTWTGRQETQYF
V: TRBV7-2; J: TRBJ1-2; size: -; length: 13; D: -; DNA: TGTGCCAGCAGCTTAGTCAGGGGATGGGGCTACACCTTC; CDR3: CASSLVRGWGYTF
V: TRBV14; J: TRBJ2-3; size: once; length: 16; D: -; DNA: TGTGCCAGCAGCCAAGAGTACATTTCTAGCACAGATACGCAGTATTTT; CDR3: CASSQEYISSTDTQYF
V: TRBV5-1; J: TRBJ2-3; size: few; length: 14; D: TRBD1; DNA: TGCGCCAGCACCACAGGGGGCTTCACAGATACGCAGTATTTT; CDR3: CASTTGGFTDTQYF
V: TRBV28; J: TRBJ2-5; size: -; length: 11; D: -; DNA: TGTGCCAGCAGTCGAGTTCGGGCCCAGTACTTC; CDR3: CASSRVRAQYF
V: TRBV21-1; J: TRBJ1-1; size: -; length: 15; D: -; DNA: TGTGCCAGCAGCAAAGGGGAGGGGGACAGCCTTGAAGCTTTCTTT; CDR3: CASSKGEGDSLEAFF